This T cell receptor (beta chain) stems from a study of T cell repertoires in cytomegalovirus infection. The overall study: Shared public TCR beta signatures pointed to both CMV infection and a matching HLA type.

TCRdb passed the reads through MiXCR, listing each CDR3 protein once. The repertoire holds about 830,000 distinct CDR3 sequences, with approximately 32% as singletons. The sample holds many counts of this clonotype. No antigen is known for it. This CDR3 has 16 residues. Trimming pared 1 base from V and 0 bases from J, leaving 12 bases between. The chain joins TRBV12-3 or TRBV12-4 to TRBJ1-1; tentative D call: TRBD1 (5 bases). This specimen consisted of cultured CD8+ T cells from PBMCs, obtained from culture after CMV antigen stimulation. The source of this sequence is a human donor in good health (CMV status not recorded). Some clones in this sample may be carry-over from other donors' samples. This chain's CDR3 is CASSLGSRQLNTEAFF. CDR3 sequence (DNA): TGTGCCAGCAGTTTAGGATCGCGACAGCTGAACACTGAAGCTTTCTTT.